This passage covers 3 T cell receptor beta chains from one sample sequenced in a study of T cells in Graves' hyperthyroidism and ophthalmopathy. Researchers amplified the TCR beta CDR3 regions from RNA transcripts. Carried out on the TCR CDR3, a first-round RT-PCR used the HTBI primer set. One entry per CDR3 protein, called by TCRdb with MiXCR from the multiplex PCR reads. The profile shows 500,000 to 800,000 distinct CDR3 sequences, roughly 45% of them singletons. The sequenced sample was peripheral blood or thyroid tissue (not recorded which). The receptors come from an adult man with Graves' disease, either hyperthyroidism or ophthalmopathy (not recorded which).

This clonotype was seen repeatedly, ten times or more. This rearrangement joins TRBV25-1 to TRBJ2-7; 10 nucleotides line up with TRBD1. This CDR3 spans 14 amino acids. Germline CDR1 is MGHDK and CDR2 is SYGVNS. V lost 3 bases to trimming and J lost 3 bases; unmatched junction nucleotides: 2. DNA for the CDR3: TGTGCCAGCAGTGAGGGGACAGGGGTCTACGAGCAGTACTTC. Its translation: CASSEGTGVYEQYF.

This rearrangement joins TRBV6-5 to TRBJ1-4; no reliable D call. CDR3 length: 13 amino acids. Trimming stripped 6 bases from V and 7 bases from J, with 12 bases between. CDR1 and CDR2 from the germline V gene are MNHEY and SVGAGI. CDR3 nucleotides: TGTGCCAGCAGCCTCCCGTTAAGTGAAAAACTGTTTTTT. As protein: CASSLPLSEKLFF.

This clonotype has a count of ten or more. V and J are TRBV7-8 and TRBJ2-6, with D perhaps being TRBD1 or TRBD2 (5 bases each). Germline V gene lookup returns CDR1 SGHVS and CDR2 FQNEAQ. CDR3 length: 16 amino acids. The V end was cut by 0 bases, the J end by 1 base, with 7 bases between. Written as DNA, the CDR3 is TGTGCCAGCAGCTTAGCGGGGGTATCTGGGGCCAACGTCCTGACTTTC. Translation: CASSLAGVSGANVLTF.